This TCR beta chain was observed in a study of T cell changes during pregnancy in multiple sclerosis. Method: immunoSEQ multiplex PCR; TCRdb's copy keeps in-frame clones and lacks some. Of around 80,000 clones detected, roughly 94% appear once; the ten largest clones hold 0.99%. Germline values: CDR1 MNHEY, CDR2 SVGAGI. Trimming stripped 2 bases from V and 12 bases from J, with 17 bases between. The CDR3 runs to 15 residues. The chain recombines TRBV6-5 with TRBJ2-6; a possible D gene is TRBD1 (7 bases). The sequences come from peripheral blood, collected in the second trimester of pregnancy. The origin of this receptor is a female donor in good health, enrolled as a control in a pregnancy study. The CDR3: CASSYAGQLGLVLTF. The CDR3 DNA follows: TGTGCCAGCAGTTACGCGGGACAGCTCGGTCTCGTCCTGACTTTC.